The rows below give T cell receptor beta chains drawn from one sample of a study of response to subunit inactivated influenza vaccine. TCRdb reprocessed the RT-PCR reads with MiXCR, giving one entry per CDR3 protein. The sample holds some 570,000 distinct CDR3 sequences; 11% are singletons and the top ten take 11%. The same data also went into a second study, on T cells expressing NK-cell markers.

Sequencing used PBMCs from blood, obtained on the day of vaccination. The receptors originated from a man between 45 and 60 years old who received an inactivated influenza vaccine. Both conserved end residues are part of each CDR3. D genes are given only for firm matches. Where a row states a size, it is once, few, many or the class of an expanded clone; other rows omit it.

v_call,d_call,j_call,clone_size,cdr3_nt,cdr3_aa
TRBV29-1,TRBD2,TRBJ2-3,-,TGCAGCGTTGGTGCGACTAGCAAAGATACGCAGTATTTT,CSVGATSKDTQYF
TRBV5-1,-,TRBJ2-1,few,TGCGCCAGCAGCTTAGGGACAAGGGATGAGCAGTTCTTC,CASSLGTRDEQFF
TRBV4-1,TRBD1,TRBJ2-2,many,TGCGCCAGCAGCCAACTATTGAGGGGACAGGGGTTCGGGGAGCTGTTTTTT,CASSQLLRGQGFGELFF
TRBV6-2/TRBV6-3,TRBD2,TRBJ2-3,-,TGTGCCAGCAGTTATCACCACGCGGTTGGGGGAGGGCCGACAGATACGCAGTATTTT,CASSYHHAVGGGPTDTQYF
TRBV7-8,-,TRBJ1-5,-,TGTGCCAGCAGCTCGATCGGGGTCGGGCAGCCCCAGCATTTT,CASSSIGVGQPQHF
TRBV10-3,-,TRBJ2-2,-,TGTGCCATCAGTGAGTTAAAGGGCGACACCGGGGAGCTGTTTTTT,CAISELKGDTGELFF
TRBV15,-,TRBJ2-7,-,TGTGCCACCAGCAGTACTTACGAGCAGTACTTC,CATSSTYEQYF
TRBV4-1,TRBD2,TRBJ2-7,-,TGCGCCAGCAGCCAACCCACTAGCGGGAGCTACGAGCAGTACTTC,CASSQPTSGSYEQYF
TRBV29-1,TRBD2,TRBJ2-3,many,TGCAGCGTTGATCCCCTAGCGGGCACAGATACGCAGTATTTT,CSVDPLAGTDTQYF
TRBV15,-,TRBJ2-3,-,TGTGCCACCAGCAGAGATCGCGTCTTCACAGATACGCAGTATTTT,CATSRDRVFTDTQYF
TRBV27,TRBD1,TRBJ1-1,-,TGTGCCAGCAGTCCGAGGGGGCTTGGAGCTGAAGCTTTCTTT,CASSPRGLGAEAFF
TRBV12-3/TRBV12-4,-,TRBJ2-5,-,TGTGCCAGCAGTTCTTGGAGGCAAGAGACCCAGTACTTC,CASSSWRQETQYF
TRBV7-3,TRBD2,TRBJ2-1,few,TGTGCCAGCAGCTTAGGACTAGCCCCTCTCAATGAGCAGTTCTTC,CASSLGLAPLNEQFF
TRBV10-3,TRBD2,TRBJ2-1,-,TGTGCCATCAGTGAGTCCTGGGGGAGGGCCGGGGACAATGAGCAGTTCTTC,CAISESWGRAGDNEQFF
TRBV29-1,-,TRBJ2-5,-,TGCAGCGTTACAGGTCCCCAAGAGACCCAGTACTTC,CSVTGPQETQYF
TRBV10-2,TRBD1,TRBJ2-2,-,TGCGCCAGCAACGGACAGGGCGGCACCGGGGAGCTGTTTTTT,CASNGQGGTGELFF
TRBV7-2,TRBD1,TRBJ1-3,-,TGTGGCAGCATCATACAGGGGGGAAACACCATATATTTT,CGSIIQGGNTIYF
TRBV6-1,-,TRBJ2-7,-,TGTGCCAGCCGGCGGGGACAGCCTCCCTACGAGCAGTACTTC,CASRRGQPPYEQYF
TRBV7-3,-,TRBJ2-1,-,TGTGCCAGCAGCCCGGGACTGTTTCTTTCCAATGAGCAGTTCTTC,CASSPGLFLSNEQFF
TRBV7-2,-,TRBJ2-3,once,TGTGCCAGCAGCAACAGACAGGATAGCACAGATACGCAGTATTTT,CASSNRQDSTDTQYF
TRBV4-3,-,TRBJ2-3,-,TGCGCCAGCAGCCTGGAGGGGGCACACACAGATACGCAGTATTTT,CASSLEGAHTDTQYF
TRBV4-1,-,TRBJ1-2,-,TGCGCCAGCAGCCAGATTCTCGTAGTCGGGGGCCTCTATGGCTACACCTTC,CASSQILVVGGLYGYTF
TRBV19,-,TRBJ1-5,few,TGTGCCAGCTCGGACAACTATCAGCCCCAGCATTTT,CASSDNYQPQHF
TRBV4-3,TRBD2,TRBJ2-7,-,TGCGCCAGCAGCGCCACTAGCGGACCTCACTACGAGCAGTACTTC,CASSATSGPHYEQYF
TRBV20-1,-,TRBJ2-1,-,TGCAGTGCTAGGGGGGCGGGGCCTAGCTCCTACAATGAGCAGTTCTTC,CSARGAGPSSYNEQFF
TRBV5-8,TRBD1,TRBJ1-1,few,TGTGCCGGGAGACAGGGGATGAACACTGAAGCTTTCTTT,CAGRQGMNTEAFF
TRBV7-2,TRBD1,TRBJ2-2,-,TGTGCCAGCAGCTTCACCGGGACAGGGGGGTTCGGCGGGGAGCTGTTTTTT,CASSFTGTGGFGGELFF
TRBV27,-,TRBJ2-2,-,TGTGCCAGCACCTTTTATGAGCGAGTGATCGCGAACACCGGGGAGCTGTTTTTT,CASTFYERVIANTGELFF
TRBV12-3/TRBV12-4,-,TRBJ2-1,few,TGTGCCAGCAGTTTGAATGTGGACAATGAGCAGTTCTTC,CASSLNVDNEQFF
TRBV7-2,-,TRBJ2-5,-,TGTGCCAGCAGCTTAGATCGGGGCCCCCGCGGTGCGACCCAGTACTTC,CASSLDRGPRGATQYF
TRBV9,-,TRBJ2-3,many,TGTGCCAGCAGCGTCCGACAGGCAGATACGCAGTATTTT,CASSVRQADTQYF
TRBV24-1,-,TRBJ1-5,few,TGTGCCACCAGTGATTTGACCAAGAATCAGCCCCAGCATTTT,CATSDLTKNQPQHF
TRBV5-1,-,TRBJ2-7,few,TGCGCCAGCAGCCCAGACAGCTCTCCCTACGAGCAGTACTTC,CASSPDSSPYEQYF
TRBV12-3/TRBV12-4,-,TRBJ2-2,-,TGTGCCAGCAGTTTACCCCTCGAAGAAAGCACCGGGGAGCTGTTTTTT,CASSLPLEESTGELFF
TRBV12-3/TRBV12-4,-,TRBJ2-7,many,TGTGCCAGCACCCTGGGCAGTCAATACGAGCAGTACTTC,CASTLGSQYEQYF
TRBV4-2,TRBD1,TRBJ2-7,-,TGTGCCAGCAGCCAAACTGGGACAGGGGTCGAGCAGTACTTC,CASSQTGTGVEQYF
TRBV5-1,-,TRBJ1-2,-,TGCGCCAGCAGTCCGCAGGAGGAGGGCTACACCTTC,CASSPQEEGYTF
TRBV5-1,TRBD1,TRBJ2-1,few,TGCGCCAGCGAGCCGGGTCGGACAGGGTTTAACTTCGAGCAGTTCTTC,CASEPGRTGFNFEQFF
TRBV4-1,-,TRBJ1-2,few,TGCGCCAGCAGCCAAGCTGAAATTTTTTATGGCTACACCTTC,CASSQAEIFYGYTF
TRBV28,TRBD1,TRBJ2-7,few,TGTGCCAGCAGCCGGGACAGGGTAACCTACGAGCAGTACTTC,CASSRDRVTYEQYF
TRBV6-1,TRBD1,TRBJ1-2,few,TGTGCCAGCAGGGACAGGGGCCCTTATGGCTACACCTTC,CASRDRGPYGYTF
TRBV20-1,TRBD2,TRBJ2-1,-,TGCAGTGCTAGAGACGGGACTAGGAGAAGCAATGAGCAGTTCTTC,CSARDGTRRSNEQFF
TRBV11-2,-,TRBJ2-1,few,TGTGCCAGCAGCCCGAGCCGGGGTTACAATGAGCAGTTCTTC,CASSPSRGYNEQFF
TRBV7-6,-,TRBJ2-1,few,TGTGCCAGCAGCCCATCCCGGACATTTTACAATGAGCAGTTCTTC,CASSPSRTFYNEQFF
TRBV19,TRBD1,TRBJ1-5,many,TGTGCCAGTACCCAAACAGGGGCCTTTCAGCCCCAGCATTTT,CASTQTGAFQPQHF
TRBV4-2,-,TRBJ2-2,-,TGTGCCAGCAGCCAAGATCGAGGATTTGGGACGGTGAACACCGGGGAGCTGTTTTTT,CASSQDRGFGTVNTGELFF
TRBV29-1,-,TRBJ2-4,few,TGCAGCGTTGTTAACGTGGCCAAAAACATTCAGTACTTC,CSVVNVAKNIQYF
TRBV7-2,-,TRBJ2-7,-,TGTGCCAGCAGCTCCCAGTGGGGGGCCTCCTACGAGCAGTACTTC,CASSSQWGASYEQYF